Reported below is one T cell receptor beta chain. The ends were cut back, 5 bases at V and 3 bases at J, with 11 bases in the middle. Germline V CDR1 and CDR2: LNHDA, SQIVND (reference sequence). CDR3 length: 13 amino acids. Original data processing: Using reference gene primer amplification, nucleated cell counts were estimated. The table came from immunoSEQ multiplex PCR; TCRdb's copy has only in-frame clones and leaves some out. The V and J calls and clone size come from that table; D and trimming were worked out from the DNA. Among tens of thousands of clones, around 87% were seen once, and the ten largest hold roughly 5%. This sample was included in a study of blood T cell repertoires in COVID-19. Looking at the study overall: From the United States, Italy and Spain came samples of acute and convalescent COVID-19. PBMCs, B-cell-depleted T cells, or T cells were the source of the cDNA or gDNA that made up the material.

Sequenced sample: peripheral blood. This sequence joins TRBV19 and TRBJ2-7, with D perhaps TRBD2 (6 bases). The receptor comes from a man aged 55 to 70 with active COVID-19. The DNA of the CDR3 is TGTGCCAGTAGTCCCCGGGAGAACTACGAGCAGTACTTC. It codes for CASSPRENYEQYF.